This TCR beta chain was retrieved from a study of cytomegalovirus exposure and HLA in healthy donors. This clone appeared a few times. Its target is not known. Study results and limitations: The HLA-A and HLA-B alleles of most subjects were reportedly predicted accurately from TCR beta sequences. Cytomegalovirus association was assigned to 150 to 200 TCR beta chains. A later analysis reported that several of the most significant clusters appeared to be linked to common viral pathogens, among them Epstein-Barr virus.

CDR1 and CDR2 from the germline V gene are SGDLS and YYNGEE. V lost 0 bases and J lost 7; bases outside the gene matches: 2. This CDR3 is 15 amino acids long. Primers: 60 Vbeta forward and 13 Jbeta reverse. Assay: immunoSEQ multiplex PCR; the TCRdb copy retains only in-frame clones and omits some. The table has 100,000 to 150,000 clones, over 60% seen once. This TCR was recovered from a human donor in good health. The rearrangement joins TRBV9 to TRBJ2-2; 11 positions match TRBD1. The sequencing sample was made of PBMCs. In DNA form, the CDR3 reads TGTGCCAGCAGCGTAGGGGACAGGGGGGGCGGGGAGCTGTTTTTT. Protein: CASSVGDRGGGELFF.